This T cell receptor (beta chain) was identified in a study of blood T cells in healthy people across ages. As for the study in general: Template-switching capture recovered about one barcoded beta molecule per two T cells.

The CDR3 spans 14 residues. Deletions cut 0 bases from V and 6 bases from J, with 15 bases between. The germline CDR1 and CDR2 sequences are SQVTM and ANQGSEA. Using a J-beta primer mix together with a sample-barcoded 5' primer, a second PCR was run for about 6 to 12 cycles. TCRdb itself ran the 5' RACE reads through MiXCR, one entry per CDR3 protein. The table records more than 900,000 distinct CDR3 sequences, almost 30% of them present only once. This clonotype was seen repeatedly, ten times or more. The same sample was also used in a study of T cells of mothers and their children. That source adds: Researchers found no T cell clones that were persistent and microchimeric.

The V and J genes are TRBV29-1 and TRBJ2-7, with D unclear. The sample was blood. The clonotype originates from a woman between 40 and 55 years old in good health. The CDR3, as DNA: TGCAGCGTTGAAGATCTGAGGTCTTCGGGCGAGCAGTACTTC. The encoded protein is CSVEDLRSSGEQYF.